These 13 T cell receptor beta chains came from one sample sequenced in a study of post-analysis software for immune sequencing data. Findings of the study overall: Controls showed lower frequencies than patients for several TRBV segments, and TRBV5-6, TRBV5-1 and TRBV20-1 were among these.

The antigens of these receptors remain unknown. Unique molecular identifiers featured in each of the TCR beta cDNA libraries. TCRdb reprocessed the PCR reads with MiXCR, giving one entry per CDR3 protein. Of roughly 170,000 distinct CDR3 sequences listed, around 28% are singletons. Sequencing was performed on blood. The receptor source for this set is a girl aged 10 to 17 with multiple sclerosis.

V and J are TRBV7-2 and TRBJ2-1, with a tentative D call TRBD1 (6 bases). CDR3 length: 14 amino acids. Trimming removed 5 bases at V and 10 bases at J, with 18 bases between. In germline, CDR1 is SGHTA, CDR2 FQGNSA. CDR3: CASSPGAGRREQFF. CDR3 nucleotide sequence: TGTGCCAGCAGCCCAGGGGCAGGTCGGCGGGAGCAGTTCTTC.

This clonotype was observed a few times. The CDR3 region has the DNA TGCGCCAGCAGTTGGGGGCTTGAAGCTTTCTTT. Its translation: CASSWGLEAFF. The chain recombines TRBV5-1 with TRBJ1-1; possible D gene TRBD1, 6 bases. Trimming shortened V by 5 bases and J by 7 bases, and 9 bases separated the two germline ends. CDR1 is SGHRS and CDR2 is YFSETQ in the germline V gene. This CDR3 is 11 amino acids long.

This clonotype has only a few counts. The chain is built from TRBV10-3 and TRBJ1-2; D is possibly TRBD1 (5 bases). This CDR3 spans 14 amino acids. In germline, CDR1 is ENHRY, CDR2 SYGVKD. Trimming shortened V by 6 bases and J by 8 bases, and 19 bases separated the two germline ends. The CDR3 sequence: CAIRLQAQEGGYTF. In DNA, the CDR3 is TGTGCCATCAGGCTACAGGCCCAAGAGGGGGGCTACACCTTC.

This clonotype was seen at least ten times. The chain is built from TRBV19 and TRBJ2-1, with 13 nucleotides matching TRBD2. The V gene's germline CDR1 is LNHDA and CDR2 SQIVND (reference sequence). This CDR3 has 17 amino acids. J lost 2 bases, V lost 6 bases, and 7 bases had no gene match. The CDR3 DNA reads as TGTGCCAGTAGGAAACTAGCGGGAGGGCAAACCTACAATGAGCAGTTCTTC. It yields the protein CASRKLAGGQTYNEQFF.

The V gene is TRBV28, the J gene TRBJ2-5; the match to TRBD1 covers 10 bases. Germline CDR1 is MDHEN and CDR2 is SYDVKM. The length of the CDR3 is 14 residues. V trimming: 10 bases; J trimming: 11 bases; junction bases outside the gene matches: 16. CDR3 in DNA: TGTGCCACCGGGGGGGGACAGGGGAACAATGAGCAGTACTTC. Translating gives CATGGGQGNNEQYF.

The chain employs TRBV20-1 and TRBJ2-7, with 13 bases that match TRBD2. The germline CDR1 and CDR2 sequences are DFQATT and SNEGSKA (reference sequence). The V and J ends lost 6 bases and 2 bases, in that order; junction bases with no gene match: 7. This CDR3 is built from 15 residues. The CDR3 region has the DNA TGCAGTGCGGGTTCGGGGACTAGCGGGACCTACGAGCAGTACTTC. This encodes CSAGSGTSGTYEQYF.

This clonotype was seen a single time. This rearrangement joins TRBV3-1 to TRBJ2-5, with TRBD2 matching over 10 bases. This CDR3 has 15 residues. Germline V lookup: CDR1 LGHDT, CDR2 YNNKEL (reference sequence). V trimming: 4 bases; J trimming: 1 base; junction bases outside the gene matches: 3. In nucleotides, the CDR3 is TGTGCCAGCAGCCCGACTAGCGGGCGCCAAGAGACCCAGTACTTC. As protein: CASSPTSGRQETQYF.

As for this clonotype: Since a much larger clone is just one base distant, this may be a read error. CDR3 amino acids: CASSQDLRNEQFF. CDR3 bases: TGCGCCAGCAGCCAAGACCTGAGGAATGAGCAGTTCTTC. The chain recombines TRBV4-1 with TRBJ2-1; D gene unclear. From germline, CDR1 is MGHRA and CDR2 YSYEKL. This CDR3 comprises 13 residues. V gave up 0 bases and J gave up 7 bases, with 7 bases separating them.

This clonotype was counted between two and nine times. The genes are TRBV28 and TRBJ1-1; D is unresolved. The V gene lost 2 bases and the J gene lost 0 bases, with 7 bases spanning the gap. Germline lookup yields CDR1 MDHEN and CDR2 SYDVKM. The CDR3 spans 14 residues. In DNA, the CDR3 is TGTGCCAGCAGTTTAGGAAACATGAACACTGAAGCTTTCTTT. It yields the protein CASSLGNMNTEAFF.

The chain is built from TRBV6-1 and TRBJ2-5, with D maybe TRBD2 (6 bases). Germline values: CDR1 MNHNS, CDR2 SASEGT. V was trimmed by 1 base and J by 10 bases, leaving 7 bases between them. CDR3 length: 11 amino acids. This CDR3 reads CASSEVEGQYF. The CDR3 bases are TGTGCCAGCAGTGAAGTGGAGGGCCAGTACTTC.

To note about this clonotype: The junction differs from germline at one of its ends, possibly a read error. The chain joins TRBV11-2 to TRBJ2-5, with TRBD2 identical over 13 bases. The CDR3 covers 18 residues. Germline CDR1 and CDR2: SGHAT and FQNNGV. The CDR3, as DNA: TGTGCCAGCAGCTCGCCAATGGGACTAGCGGGGTATCAAGAGACCCGGTACTTC. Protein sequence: CASSSPMGLAGYQETRYF.

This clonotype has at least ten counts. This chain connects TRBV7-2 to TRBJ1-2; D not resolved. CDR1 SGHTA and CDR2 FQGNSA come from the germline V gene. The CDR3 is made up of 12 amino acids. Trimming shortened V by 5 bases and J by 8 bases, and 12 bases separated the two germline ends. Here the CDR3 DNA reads TGTGCCAGCAGCCCCCCCCGTGGCGGCTACACCTTC. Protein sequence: CASSPPRGGYTF.

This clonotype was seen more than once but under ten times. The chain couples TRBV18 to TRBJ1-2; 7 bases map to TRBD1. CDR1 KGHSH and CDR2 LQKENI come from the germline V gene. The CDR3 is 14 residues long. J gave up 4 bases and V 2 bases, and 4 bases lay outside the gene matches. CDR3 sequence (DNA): TGTGCCAGCTCACCAGGTGACAGGGCCTATGGCTACACCTTC. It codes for CASSPGDRAYGYTF. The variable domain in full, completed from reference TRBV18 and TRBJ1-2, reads NAGVMQNPRHLVRRRGQEARLRCSPMKGHSHVYWYRQLPEEGLKFMVYLQKENIIDESGMPKERFSAEFPKEGPSILRIQQVVRGDSAAYFCASSPGDRAYGYTFGSGTRLTVV.